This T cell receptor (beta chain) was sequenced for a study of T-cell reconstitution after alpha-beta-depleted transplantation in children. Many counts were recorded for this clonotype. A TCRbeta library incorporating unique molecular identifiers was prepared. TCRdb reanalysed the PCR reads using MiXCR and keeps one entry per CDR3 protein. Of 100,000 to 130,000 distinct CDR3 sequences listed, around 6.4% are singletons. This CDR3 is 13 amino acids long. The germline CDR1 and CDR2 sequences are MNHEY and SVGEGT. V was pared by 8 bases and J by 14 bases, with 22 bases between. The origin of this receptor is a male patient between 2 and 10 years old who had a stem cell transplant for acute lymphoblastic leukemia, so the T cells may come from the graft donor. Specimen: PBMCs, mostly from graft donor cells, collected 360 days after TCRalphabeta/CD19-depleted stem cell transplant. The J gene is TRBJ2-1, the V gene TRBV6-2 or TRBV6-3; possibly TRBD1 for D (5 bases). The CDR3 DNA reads TGTGCCAGCTTCAGATCACCTCAGACAGATAAGTTCTTC. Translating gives CASFRSPQTDKFF.